This T cell receptor beta chain is drawn from a study of somatic mutations in cytotoxic T cells in rheumatoid arthritis. Method: immunoSEQ multiplex PCR; TCRdb's copy keeps in-frame clones and lacks some. The sample has around 16,000 clones, 65% to 85% seen once. Once isolated by positive magnetic bead selection, the CD4+ and CD8+ cells had their purity checked by flow cytometry. General study results and limits: Clonality of CD8+ T cells, which was compared between rheumatoid arthritis patients and age-matched healthy controls, did not differ significantly.

V shed 1 base and J 5 bases; nucleotides not matched to a gene: 8. This CDR3 is 17 amino acids long. Per the germline V gene, CDR1 is MGHRA and CDR2 is YSYEKL. Note on this clone: What it recognizes is unknown.

Sample: CD8+ T cells sorted from blood. The V call is TRBV4-1, the J call TRBJ2-1; the match to TRBD1 covers 10 bases. The sequence was obtained from an adult with rheumatoid arthritis. The CDR3 sequence: CASSQAPGQGNHNEQFF. Here the CDR3 DNA reads TGCGCCAGCAGCCAAGCGCCGGGACAGGGGAACCACAATGAGCAGTTCTTC.